The rows below give T cell receptor beta chains drawn from one sample of a study of T cell responses to AZD1222 COVID-19 vaccine. Method: immunoSEQ multiplex PCR; TCRdb's copy keeps in-frame clones and lacks some. The top ten hold around 1.7% of the sample, which has approximately 150,000 clones, roughly 90% seen once. Sequenced material: peripheral blood, taken on day 0 of AZD1222 vaccination. The receptors originated from an adult in good health. Each CDR3 is given with its conserved first and last residue. The D gene is left open where the match is weak. Some rows have no size entry. The others give once, few or many, or a class for an expanded clone.

>TRBJ1-3|TRBV9|.|.
CASSVVPQGGTSSPGNTIYF
TGTGCCAGCAGCGTAGTCCCCCAGGGAGGAACGAGCTCGCCTGGAAACACCATATATTTT
>TRBJ1-2|TRBV9|TRBD1|.
CASSVALEPTGDGYTF
TGTGCCAGCAGCGTAGCACTCGAGCCAACAGGGGATGGCTACACCTTC
>TRBJ1-5|TRBV28|.|.
CASNLQGKSSNQPQHF
TGTGCCAGCAACTTACAGGGAAAGAGTAGCAATCAGCCCCAGCATTTT
>TRBJ2-3|TRBV7-2|.|once
CASSLVGVRESTDTQYF
TGTGCCAGCAGCTTAGTGGGGGTCAGGGAGAGCACAGATACGCAGTATTTT
>TRBJ2-7|TRBV27|TRBD2|few
CASSLGGRGEQYF
TGTGCCAGCAGTTTAGGCGGGAGGGGTGAGCAGTACTTC
>TRBJ2-7|TRBV3-1/TRBV3-2|.|.
CASSRRVIARGPYEQYF
TGTGCCAGCAGCCGAAGAGTGATAGCGAGAGGACCCTACGAGCAGTACTTC
>TRBJ2-3|TRBV2|TRBD2|.
CASSFFIAGVGVGDTQYF
TGTGCCAGCAGCTTCTTCATAGCGGGAGTTGGCGTAGGGGATACGCAGTATTTT
>TRBJ1-1|TRBV7-3|TRBD1|.
CASSPSGGETEAFF
TGTGCCAGCAGCCCCTCAGGGGGAGAAACTGAAGCTTTCTTT
>TRBJ2-1|TRBV15|TRBD2|.
CATSRAGGGSPNEQFF
TGTGCCACCAGCAGAGCTGGCGGCGGGAGTCCTAATGAGCAGTTCTTC
>TRBJ1-1|TRBV12-3/TRBV12-4|.|.
CASSFAGRSEAFF
TGTGCCAGCAGTTTCGCGGGACGGTCTGAAGCTTTCTTT
>TRBJ2-7|TRBV15|TRBD2|.
CATSRGRTSGYEQYF
TGTGCCACCAGCAGAGGGCGGACTAGCGGCTACGAGCAGTACTTC
>TRBJ1-6|TRBV6-5|.|.
CASRGNSPLHF
TGTGCCAGCAGGGGGAATTCACCCCTCCACTTT
>TRBJ1-5|TRBV15|.|.
CATSRDWGREIMPQHF
TGTGCCACCAGCAGAGATTGGGGCAGGGAAATCATGCCCCAGCATTTT
>TRBJ1-3|TRBV27|.|.
CASSPGAGNTIYF
TGTGCCAGCAGTCCGGGGGCTGGAAACACCATATATTTT
>TRBJ1-2|TRBV5-1|TRBD1|.
CASSPQGVPYGYTF
TGCGCCAGCAGCCCCCAGGGGGTCCCATATGGCTACACCTTC
>TRBJ1-5|TRBV5-6|.|.
CASSLVGFNQPQHF
TGTGCCAGCAGCTTGGTTGGGTTTAATCAGCCCCAGCATTTT
>TRBJ1-1|TRBV11-2|.|few
CASATLTTEAFF
TGTGCCAGCGCGACACTAACCACTGAAGCTTTCTTT
>TRBJ1-1|TRBV7-2|.|.
CASSFRQGTEAFF
TGTGCCAGCAGCTTTAGGCAGGGCACTGAAGCTTTCTTT
>TRBJ1-2|TRBV6-5|.|.
CASSYASSLNYGYTF
TGTGCCAGCAGTTATGCGAGCAGTTTAAACTATGGCTACACCTTC
>TRBJ2-5|TRBV3-1/TRBV3-2|TRBD1|.
CASSPTGESTQYF
TGTGCCAGCAGCCCGACAGGGGAGAGTACCCAGTACTTC
>TRBJ2-7|TRBV5-1|TRBD2|.
CASSGTSGSSYEQYF
TGCGCCAGCAGCGGAACTAGCGGGAGCTCCTACGAGCAGTACTTC
>TRBJ2-2|TRBV20-1|TRBD1|.
CSASRTGIAGELFF
TGCAGTGCTAGTAGGACAGGGATAGCCGGGGAGCTGTTTTTT
>TRBJ1-2|TRBV7-9|.|.
CASSFRGVDYTF
TGTGCCAGCAGCTTCCGGGGGGTCGACTACACCTTC
>TRBJ1-1|TRBV9|TRBD1|.
CASSVGTGGQRTEAFF
TGTGCCAGCAGCGTCGGGACAGGGGGCCAACGGACTGAAGCTTTCTTT
>TRBJ2-1|TRBV3-1/TRBV3-2|TRBD2|.
CASSYSTSNNEQFF
TGTGCCAGCAGCTATTCGACTAGCAACAATGAGCAGTTCTTC
>TRBJ2-1|TRBV5-4|.|.
CASSSLQDNEQFF
TGTGCCAGCAGCTCATTACAAGACAATGAGCAGTTCTTC
>TRBJ2-3|TRBV4-2|.|.
CASSQGEGGDTQYF
TGTGCCAGCAGCCAGGGGGAAGGGGGAGATACGCAGTATTTT
>TRBJ2-5|TRBV2|.|once
CASRNERLQETQYF
TGTGCCAGCAGAAACGAGCGGCTACAAGAGACCCAGTACTTC
>TRBJ2-7|TRBV2|.|.
CASQTEYEQYF
TGTGCCAGCCAGACGGAGTACGAGCAGTACTTC
>TRBJ1-5|TRBV2|.|many
CASRAPGTNQPQHF
TGTGCCAGCAGGGCCCCAGGGACGAATCAGCCCCAGCATTTT
>TRBJ1-1|TRBV6-5|TRBD1|.
CASKFRDRFSEAFF
TGTGCCAGCAAATTCCGGGACAGGTTTTCTGAAGCTTTCTTT
>TRBJ2-5|TRBV24-1|.|.
CATSDSRAPGETQYF
TGTGCCACCAGTGATTCCCGGGCCCCGGGGGAGACCCAGTACTTC
>TRBJ1-4|TRBV13|.|.
CASSLQVGSEKLFF
TGTGCCAGCAGCTTACAAGTGGGTAGTGAAAAACTGTTTTTT
>TRBJ1-5|TRBV5-4|TRBD1|.
CASSLTGDGDNQPQHF
TGTGCCAGCAGCTTGACAGGGGATGGGGACAATCAGCCCCAGCATTTT
>TRBJ2-3|TRBV19|.|.
CASSIYPPGVTDTQYF
TGTGCCAGTAGTATATACCCCCCGGGGGTCACAGATACGCAGTATTTT
>TRBJ2-5|TRBV4-1|TRBD1|few
CASSQNTGTGGQETQYF
TGCGCCAGCAGCCAAAATACCGGGACAGGGGGCCAAGAGACCCAGTACTTC
>TRBJ2-7|TRBV10-2|.|few
CASKFSYEQYF
TGCGCCAGCAAGTTCTCCTACGAGCAGTACTTC
>TRBJ2-1|TRBV19|TRBD2|.
CASSIVGTTYNEQFF
TGTGCCAGTAGTATAGTTGGGACTACCTACAATGAGCAGTTCTTC
>TRBJ1-6|TRBV12-3/TRBV12-4|.|.
CASSREQISPLHF
TGTGCCAGCAGTCGGGAGCAGATTTCACCCCTCCACTTT
>TRBJ2-3|TRBV5-1|TRBD1|.
CASTTGTGRTDTQYF
TGCGCCAGCACGACCGGGACAGGGCGGACAGATACGCAGTATTTT
>TRBJ2-7|TRBV19|.|.
CASSIDRGRQYF
TGTGCCAGTAGTATAGATCGAGGGAGGCAGTACTTC
>TRBJ2-7|TRBV5-1|.|once
CASSLDGGRSSYEQYF
TGCGCCAGCAGCTTGGATGGGGGGAGGAGCTCCTACGAGCAGTACTTC
>TRBJ1-1|TRBV6-5|.|.
CASSYLGWSANTEAFF
TGTGCCAGCAGTTACTTAGGATGGTCAGCCAACACTGAAGCTTTCTTT
>TRBJ2-3|TRBV3-1/TRBV3-2|.|.
CASRRSTDTQYF
TGTGCCAGCAGAAGGTCCACAGATACGCAGTATTTT
>TRBJ1-4|TRBV5-1|TRBD1|.
CASSPRQGGLYEKLFF
TGCGCCAGCAGCCCGCGACAGGGGGGGTTGTATGAAAAACTGTTTTTT
>TRBJ2-1|TRBV7-9|.|.
CASSRDYLPGGSSSGLFVF
.